A single sample gave rise to the 17 T cell receptor beta chains below, sequenced in a study of PD-1 blockade in classical Hodgkin lymphoma. Time point defined: cycle 4 day 1 (C4D1), after less than seven weeks of nivolumab. Brentuximab vedotin exposure varied, and every patient relapsed after autologous stem cell transplantation. The data were produced by immunoSEQ multiplex PCR, yet TCRdb's version contains in-frame clones alone and is incomplete. The sample shows 15,000 to 20,000 clones, around 82% of them seen only once. Sequences were derived from peripheral blood mononuclear cells (PBMCs), sampled before the fourth cycle of nivolumab. All receptors derive from a human donor with classical Hodgkin lymphoma.

The V gene is TRBV5-1, the J gene TRBJ2-3; D unclear. This CDR3 spans 16 amino acids. V gave up 3 bases and J gave up 1 base, with 15 bases separating them. Per the germline V gene, CDR1 is SGHRS and CDR2 is YFSETQ. CDR3 nucleotides: TGCGCCAGCAGCTCTGGACGAGCTTGGGGCACAGATACGCAGTATTTT. This translates into CASSSGRAWGTDTQYF.

The gene calls are TRBV6-5 and TRBJ1-6; no definite D call. From germline, CDR1 is MNHEY and CDR2 SVGAGI. The CDR3 sequence is 15 residues long. Trimming took off 8 bases at V and 7 bases at J, with 18 bases between the two ends. The CDR3 region is CASALSPGINSPLHF. The CDR3 DNA reads TGTGCCAGCGCTCTAAGTCCGGGGATCAATTCACCCCTCCACTTT.

The genes are TRBV7-2 and TRBJ2-3; 7 bases match TRBD2. After removal of 4 bases from V and 0 bases from J, the junction contained 7 bases not matched to a gene. The CDR3 runs to 16 residues. The germline V gene encodes CDR1 SGHTA and CDR2 FQGNSA. Written as DNA, the CDR3 is TGTGCCAGCAGCTCGCAAGCGGGGAGGAGCACAGATACGCAGTATTTT. This sequence encodes CASSSQAGRSTDTQYF. The entire variable domain, with the rest obtained from reference TRBV7-2 and TRBJ2-3, is as follows: GAGVSQSPSNKVTEKGKDVELRCDPISGHTALYWYRQSLGQGLEFLIYFQGNSAPDKSGLPSDRFSAERTGGSVSTLTIQRTQQEDSAVYLCASSSQAGRSTDTQYFGPGTRLTVL.

This clone was seen only a few times. This chain joins TRBV7-9 and TRBJ1-1; D might be TRBD1 (6 bases). CDR3 length: 17 amino acids. Germline CDR1 is SEHNR and CDR2 is FQNEAQ (reference sequence). Between the trimmed V and J ends, which lost 2 bases and 0 bases, there was a span of 16 bases. CDR3 DNA: TGTGCCAGCAGCTTAATGGTAGGTGGACAGCTGAACACTGAAGCTTTCTTT. Translation gives CASSLMVGGQLNTEAFF.

The CDR3 DNA follows: TGTGCCAGCAGGGGGACAGGGGAGACTGGCTACACCTTC. Residues: CASRGTGETGYTF. The genes are TRBV28 and TRBJ1-2, with 10 bases aligning to TRBD1. V gave up 6 bases and J gave up 7 bases; unmatched junction bases: 5. The CDR3 extends over 13 amino acids. Germline CDR1 reads MDHEN; CDR2 reads SYDVKM.

This chain joins TRBV2 and TRBJ2-2; D is possibly TRBD1 or TRBD2 (5 bases each). The V and J ends lost 4 bases and 3 bases respectively, with 12 bases between them. The CDR3 totals 15 residues. Looked up from germline, CDR1 is SNHLY and CDR2 is FYNNEI. The CDR3 region is CASSGGAVDTGELFF. The CDR3 nucleotides read TGTGCCAGCAGTGGAGGGGCGGTCGACACCGGGGAGCTGTTTTTT.

Only a few counts were recorded for this clone. The chain couples TRBV28 to TRBJ2-7; no definite D call. This CDR3 comprises 12 residues. Germline V CDR1 and CDR2: MDHEN, SYDVKM. V was trimmed by 6 bases and J by 6 bases, leaving 12 bases between them. The CDR3 nucleotides read TGTGCCAGCAGCTCTCAATCTCTCGAGCAGTACTTC. This gives the protein CASSSQSLEQYF.

This sequence joins TRBV20-1 and TRBJ1-4; no firm D call. Looked up from germline, CDR1 is DFQATT and CDR2 is SNEGSKA (reference sequence). This CDR3 region has 11 residues. The V and J ends lost 5 bases and 11 bases respectively, with 12 bases between them. The CDR3 bases are TGCAGTGCTCTCCTTCGGGAGAAACTGTTTTTT. Amino acids: CSALLREKLFF.

The rearrangement uses TRBV29-1 and TRBJ1-1, with D maybe TRBD1 (5 bases). The CDR3 is 13 residues long. The ends were cut back, 8 bases at V and 3 bases at J, with 16 bases in the middle. Per germline, CDR1 SQVTM and CDR2 ANQGSEA. CDR3 in DNA: TGCAGCTCGGTAGGCCCGGGGGACACTGAAGCTTTCTTT. Translation gives CSSVGPGDTEAFF.

With respect to this clone: Germline and junction disagree at one end, which may indicate a read error. The rearrangement links TRBV30 to TRBJ1-5, with D hard to call. Germline CDR1 GTSNPN, CDR2 SVGIG (reference sequence). CDR3 size: 13 residues. The CDR3 sequence: CAWSLSDNRPQHF. CDR3 in DNA: TGTGCCTGGAGTTTGTCTGATAATCGGCCCCAGCATTTT.

The V call is TRBV4-3, the J call TRBJ2-2; 12 positions agree with TRBD2. V was pared by 2 bases and J by 7 bases, with 5 bases of the junction left unmatched. Germline CDR1 is LGHNA and CDR2 is YSLEER. The CDR3 loop spans 16 amino acids. The CDR3 is CASSQLAGGLSGELFF. CDR3 DNA: TGCGCCAGCAGCCAACTAGCGGGGGGGCTCAGCGGGGAGCTGTTTTTT.

This chain links TRBV6-5 with TRBJ2-1, with TRBD1 matching 7 bases. Trimming at V came to 2 bases and at J to 9 bases, leaving 10 bases not matched to a gene. Germline values: CDR1 MNHEY, CDR2 SVGAGI. There are 15 residues in the CDR3. CDR3 loop: CASSYQQTGNGEQFF. The CDR3 nucleotides read TGTGCCAGCAGTTACCAACAGACAGGGAATGGTGAGCAGTTCTTC.

The V and J genes are TRBV10-3 and TRBJ2-1; 14 bases are shared with TRBD2. The CDR3 extends over 15 amino acids. Germline CDR1 is ENHRY and CDR2 is SYGVKD. The trim removed 5 bases at V and 5 bases at J, leaving 2 bases unmatched. The CDR3 region has the DNA TGTGCCATCAGTAGGACTAGCGGGGGGAACAATGAGCAGTTCTTC. Its translation is CAISRTSGGNNEQFF.

The chain couples TRBV4-3 to TRBJ2-3; weak D call: TRBD2 (7 bases). The V gene lost 0 bases and the J gene lost 2 bases, with 21 bases spanning the gap. The CDR3 runs to 19 residues. Germline values: CDR1 LGHNA, CDR2 YSLEER. The DNA for the CDR3 is TGCGCCAGCAGCCAAGATCGGGCGGGGGAAGGGGGTGTCACAGATACGCAGTATTTT. Its translation: CASSQDRAGEGGVTDTQYF.

The genes are TRBV15 and TRBJ2-4; D is perhaps TRBD1 (5 bases). Germline CDR1 LNHNV, CDR2 YYDKDF (reference sequence). V was trimmed by 1 base and J by 6 bases, leaving 10 bases between them. The CDR3 has 14 residues. The CDR3 nucleotides are TGTGCCACCAGCAGAGTCGTTAGGGGAAACATTCAGTACTTC. Encoded protein: CATSRVVRGNIQYF.

The V call is TRBV19, the J call TRBJ1-6; D remains unclear. The CDR3 covers 14 residues. Germline-derived CDR1 and CDR2 are LNHDA and SQIVND (reference sequence). V was trimmed by 5 bases and J by 6 bases, leaving 11 bases between them. The CDR3 nucleotides read TGTGCCAGTAGTCTCCTGGACCCTAATTCACCCCTCCACTTT. This gives the protein CASSLLDPNSPLHF.

The chain has TRBV4-3 and TRBJ1-2; the match to TRBD1 covers 8 bases. CDR1 LGHNA and CDR2 YSLEER come from the germline V gene. The CDR3 totals 15 residues. V trimming: 0 bases; J trimming: 2 bases; junction bases outside the gene matches: 2. The DNA for the CDR3 is TGCGCCAGCAGCCAAGATCCAGGGGGCAACTATGGCTACACCTTC. It translates to CASSQDPGGNYGYTF.